This T cell receptor (beta chain) was recorded in a study of blood T cell repertoires in COVID-19. Overall study: PBMCs, B-cell-depleted T cells, or T cells provided the cDNA or gDNA that made up the material.

Assay used: immunoSEQ multiplex PCR; TCRdb lists only in-frame clones, some missing. Of approximately 170,000 clones in the sample, about 81% were seen once. The germline gives CDR1 LNHDA, CDR2 SQIVND (reference sequence). The CDR3 totals 13 residues. The germline V and J ends were trimmed by 7 bases and 9 bases, with 19 bases remaining between them. This rearrangement joins TRBV19 to TRBJ2-7; a possible D gene is TRBD1 (5 bases). This TCR came from a human donor in a cohort sampled during active COVID-19. Sample: peripheral blood. CDR3 residues: CASNGQGMSAQYF. For the CDR3, the DNA is TGTGCCAGTAACGGGCAGGGTATGAGCGCGCAGTACTTC.